This TCR beta chain was recovered during a study of glioma-infiltrating T cells after dendritic cell vaccination. Turning to the study itself: Autologous tumor lysate-pulsed dendritic cell vaccination was given between the early 2000s and the early 2010s. Three intradermal dendritic cell vaccine injections were given every two weeks.

Study-wide findings and caveats: Complete blood and tumor specimen sets were limited to few patients.

A word on this clone: Its antigen is not identified.

Method: immunoSEQ multiplex PCR; TCRdb's copy keeps in-frame clones and lacks some. This table has around 90,000 clones, 75% to 90% appearing once. V dropped 3 bases and J dropped 4; count of bases not matched to a gene: 4. The germline CDR1 and CDR2 sequences are LNHNV and YYDKDF (reference sequence). The CDR3 has 15 amino acids. This sample's time point: after dendritic cell vaccination, including at tumor progression/relapse. The rearrangement uses TRBV15 and TRBJ2-3; 10 nucleotides match TRBD1. This receptor was obtained from a human donor with glioblastoma. Sequencing used blood, obtained after dendritic cell vaccination. The CDR3 DNA is TGTGCCACCAGCAGCGGGACAGGGGATTCAGATACGCAGTATTTT. Translating it yields CATSSGTGDSDTQYF.